This T cell receptor beta chain was sequenced during a study of Ad26.COV2.S vaccination and SARS-CoV-2 variants. Sequencing used immunoSEQ multiplex PCR; TCRdb keeps in-frame clones, though not all of them. Of about 350,000 clones in the sample, about 90% were seen once. Study-wide results and limits: Vaccinated individuals (as opposed to placebo recipients) had higher spike-specific TCR breadth. Comparability of non-spike TCR breadth was observed across vaccine and placebo recipients. From the TCR breadth and depth analyses, total T cell responses may have been underestimated.

Germline V lookup: CDR1 SGHRS, CDR2 YFSETQ. V lost 1 base, J lost 2 bases, and 8 bases lay in between. The CDR3 runs 14 residues. Of note for this clone: The target antigen is unknown.

The rearrangement joins TRBV5-1 to TRBJ2-3; D may be TRBD1 (5 bases). This specimen was peripheral blood, taken after recovery from COVID-19. The sequence derives from a human donor who had recovered from COVID-19. The CDR3 DNA reads TGCGCCAGCAGCTTGCCAGGGCCCACAGATACGCAGTATTTT. This encodes CASSLPGPTDTQYF.